Below are 29 T cell receptor beta chains sequenced from a single sample in a study of response to subunit inactivated influenza vaccine. TCRdb reanalysed the RT-PCR reads using MiXCR and keeps one entry per CDR3 protein. Here the sample spans 650,000 to 800,000 distinct CDR3 sequences, roughly 14% being singletons. The sequenced sample was PBMCs from blood, obtained approximately 15 days before vaccination. These receptors all stem from a man over 45 who received an inactivated influenza vaccine.

This rearrangement joins TRBV7-2 to TRBJ2-1, with no clear D. The CDR3 is 16 amino acids. From germline, CDR1 is SGHTA and CDR2 FQGNSA. Between the trimmed V and J ends, which lost 0 bases and 0 bases, there was a span of 9 bases. The DNA for the CDR3 is TGTGCCAGCAGCTTAGCATCGGGCGCCTCCTACAATGAGCAGTTCTTC. Its protein product is CASSLASGASYNEQFF.

This clonotype occurred a few times. The chain couples TRBV10-2 to TRBJ1-6, with TRBD1 matching 10 bases. After removal of 6 bases from V and 7 bases from J, the junction contained 3 bases not matched to a gene. Germline CDR1 reads WSHSY; CDR2 reads SAAADI. CDR3 size: 14 residues. CDR3 sequence: CASSGQGGNSPLHF. The CDR3 region has the DNA TGCGCCAGCAGCGGACAGGGGGGCAATTCACCCCTCCACTTT.

A remark on this clonotype: An end of the junction differs from the germline gene, which may be a read error. The V gene is TRBV7-2, the J gene TRBJ2-1; 8 bases line up with TRBD1. Germline-derived CDR1 and CDR2 are SGHTA and FQGNSA. This CDR3 has 15 residues. CDR3 amino acids: CASSFFAYRGNEQLF. In nucleotides, the CDR3 is TGTGCCAGCAGCTTTTTTGCCTACAGGGGGAATGAGCAGTTGTTC.

This chain uses TRBV27 with TRBJ2-7, with 9 bases fitting TRBD1. CDR1 MNHEY and CDR2 SMNVEV come from the germline V gene (reference sequence). Trimming took 3 bases from V and 5 from J; bases not matched to a gene: 5. There are 14 residues in the CDR3. In nucleotides, the CDR3 is TGTGCCAGCAGTTTCGGGACAGGGCGCAACGAGCAGTACTTC. This gives the protein CASSFGTGRNEQYF.

A remark on this clonotype: One junction end does not reproduce the germline sequence, and a read error may be involved. This chain uses TRBV3-1 with TRBJ2-3, with 10 bases fitting TRBD1. The CDR3 runs 15 residues. Germline-derived CDR1 and CDR2 are LGHDT and YNNKEL (reference sequence). In DNA, the CDR3 is TGTGCCAGCACCCAAGTGGGGACAGGGGCAGATACGCAGTATTTT. Translated, it gives CASTQVGTGADTQYF.

The gene calls are TRBV29-1 and TRBJ1-2, with D unresolved. Germline-derived CDR1 and CDR2 are SQVTM and ANQGSEA. Deletions cut 5 bases from V and 6 bases from J, with 13 bases between. The CDR3 loop spans 12 amino acids. The CDR3 coding sequence is TGCAGCGTTTCACACCCCTCCCATGGCTACACCTTC. This sequence encodes CSVSHPSHGYTF.

J is TRBJ2-1 and V is TRBV5-1; D assignment may be TRBD1 or TRBD2 (5 bases each). V was clipped by 3 bases and J by 7 bases, with 11 bases between them. The CDR3 length is 13 residues. Per germline, CDR1 SGHRS and CDR2 YFSETQ. This chain's CDR3 is CASSWDGKNEQFF. The DNA of the CDR3 is TGCGCCAGCAGCTGGGACGGGAAGAATGAGCAGTTCTTC.

This clonotype appeared a few times. This chain connects TRBV24-1 to TRBJ2-2; TRBD1 agrees at 9 bases. The CDR3 is 16 residues long. V gave up 4 bases and J gave up 5 bases; unmatched junction bases: 7. Germline CDR1 is KGHDR and CDR2 is SFDVKD. CDR3 DNA sequence: TGTGCCACCAGTGACACCAGGACAGGGGTGACCGGGGAGCTGTTTTTT. Translation gives CATSDTRTGVTGELFF.

This clonotype showed up many times. The rearrangement uses TRBV5-1 and TRBJ1-2; D gene uncertain. Trimming pared 5 bases from V and 2 bases from J, leaving 10 bases between. The CDR3 extends over 13 amino acids. The germline CDR1 and CDR2 sequences are SGHRS and YFSETQ. DNA of the CDR3: TGCGCCAGCAGTGAGGGCAGAAACTATGGCTACACCTTC. Protein: CASSEGRNYGYTF.

J is TRBJ2-5 and V is TRBV19; the D gene is possibly TRBD2 (5 bases). From germline, CDR1 is LNHDA and CDR2 SQIVND (reference sequence). Trimming cost V 1 base and J 1 base, with 10 bases left between them. CDR3 length: 15 amino acids. CDR3 nucleotide sequence: TGTGCCAGTAGTATAGGGCTAGCTACCCAAGAGACCCAGTACTTC. Protein product: CASSIGLATQETQYF.

This clonotype came up a few times. The V call is TRBV12-3 or TRBV12-4, the J call TRBJ2-2; D is uncertain. Trimming stripped 6 bases from V and 4 bases from J, with 18 bases between. The CDR3 is 16 amino acids. Here the CDR3 DNA reads TGTGCCAGCAGCCCTCCCGGTGGATCCCCCACCGGGGAGCTGTTTTTT. Translation gives CASSPPGGSPTGELFF.

Ten or more counts support this clonotype. The J gene is TRBJ2-3, the V gene TRBV12-3 or TRBV12-4, with 7 bases that match TRBD2. V was clipped by 1 base and J by 7 bases; unmatched bases: 14. This CDR3 is 17 amino acids long. CDR3 residues: CASSLVVQRGSRNTQYF. The CDR3 coding sequence is TGTGCCAGCAGTTTAGTGGTCCAGCGGGGAAGCAGGAATACGCAGTATTTT.

The V and J genes are TRBV4-1 and TRBJ2-3; TRBD1 aligns across 9 bases. The V and J ends lost 2 bases and 2 bases, in that order; junction bases with no gene match: 14. The CDR3 consists of 19 residues. Germline CDR1 is MGHRA and CDR2 is YSYEKL. CDR3 DNA sequence: TGCGCCAGCAGCCAAACAGCCGGGGGAGGGACAGGGATCACAGATACGCAGTATTTT. Translation gives CASSQTAGGGTGITDTQYF.

This clonotype was found many times. The chain couples TRBV6-1 to TRBJ1-5; 8 nucleotides align to TRBD1. Germline CDR1 MNHNS, CDR2 SASEGT. Trimming removed 4 bases from V and 2 bases from J; junction bases left unmatched: 1. The CDR3 length is 14 residues. In DNA, the CDR3 is TGTGCCAGCAGTGGGGGACAGGGCAATCAGCCCCAGCATTTT. Translated, it gives CASSGGQGNQPQHF.

This clonotype appeared a few times. The chain links TRBV7-8 to TRBJ1-4; TRBD1 aligns across 7 bases. This CDR3 spans 13 amino acids. CDR1 SGHVS and CDR2 FQNEAQ come from the germline V gene. Germline trimming cut 0 bases from V and 14 bases from J; bases unmatched to any gene: 6. The CDR3 loop is CASSLAGQSILFF. In DNA, the CDR3 is TGTGCCAGCAGCTTAGCGGGACAGTCGATCCTGTTTTTT.

This clonotype showed up just a few times. This chain's CDR3 is CASSQVSGGSSYEQYF. In nucleotides, the CDR3 is TGCGCCAGCAGCCAAGTTTCGGGGGGGAGCTCCTACGAGCAGTACTTC. The rearrangement uses TRBV4-1 and TRBJ2-7; 8 bases agree with TRBD2. Germline CDR1 reads MGHRA; CDR2 reads YSYEKL. The CDR3 spans 16 residues. V was pared by 1 base and J by 0 bases, with 5 bases of the junction left unmatched.

The chain links TRBV20-1 to TRBJ2-5; TRBD2 might be the D (6 bases). The CDR3 loop spans 14 amino acids. V gave up 3 bases and J gave up 4 bases, with 15 bases separating them. The germline CDR1 and CDR2 sequences are DFQATT and SNEGSKA (reference sequence). The CDR3 here is CSARSGLTLETQYF. DNA for the CDR3: TGCAGTGCTAGGTCTGGACTAACCCTAGAGACCCAGTACTTC.

In this sample, this clonotype turned up many times. The chain carries TRBV6-2 or TRBV6-3 and TRBJ2-1; D is ambiguous. V lost 2 bases and J lost 4, with 15 bases in between. Germline lookup yields CDR1 MNHEY and CDR2 SVGEGT. The CDR3 extends over 16 amino acids. CDR3 coding DNA: TGTGCCAGCAGTTACCCCAAAGGGTCGGCATACAATGAGCAGTTCTTC. Translating it yields CASSYPKGSAYNEQFF.

This clonotype was seen only a few times. DNA of the CDR3: TGTGCCATCAGTGAGTCGGGAGGAGACGAAAAACTGTTTTTT. Protein product: CAISESGGDEKLFF. This chain connects TRBV10-3 to TRBJ1-4; D ambiguous. Trimming took 0 bases from V and 8 from J, leaving 10 bases between them. This CDR3 is 14 amino acids long. Germline assignment: CDR1 ENHRY and CDR2 SYGVKD.

V and J are TRBV4-2 and TRBJ1-3; unclear D gene. Trimming took 0 bases from V and 2 from J, leaving 5 bases between them. The CDR3 spans 14 residues. Germline assignment: CDR1 LGHNA and CDR2 YNFKEQ. DNA of the CDR3: TGTGCCAGCAGCCAAGATTTCCCTGGAAACACCATATATTTT. It translates to CASSQDFPGNTIYF.

The table lists this clonotype with a few counts. The gene calls are TRBV28 and TRBJ2-7, with D perhaps TRBD2 (6 bases). Trimming cost V 6 bases and J 6 bases, with 21 bases left between them. Per germline, CDR1 MDHEN and CDR2 SYDVKM. The CDR3 runs to 15 residues. CDR3 bases: TGTGCCAGCAGCCCCCAGGTCTGGCAGGGAGGCGAGCAGTACTTC. As protein: CASSPQVWQGGEQYF.

This clonotype appeared a few times. V and J are TRBV27 and TRBJ2-1, with TRBD1 matching 12 bases. J was trimmed by 9 bases and V by 5 bases; bases with no gene match: 8. The CDR3 extends over 15 amino acids. The germline gives CDR1 MNHEY, CDR2 SMNVEV (reference sequence). The DNA for the CDR3 is TGTGCCAGCAGTCCCGACGGGACAGGGGGCAGTGAGCAGTTCTTC. Translated, it gives CASSPDGTGGSEQFF.

This clonotype was detected only a few times. The chain joins TRBV6-5 to TRBJ1-2; D possibly corresponds to TRBD1 (6 bases). With 0 bases removed from V and 5 bases from J, the gap between germline ends came to 16 bases. Per the germline V gene, CDR1 is MNHEY and CDR2 is SVGAGI. The CDR3 spans 16 residues. CDR3 amino acids: CASSYSRGGDIYGYTF. CDR3 in DNA: TGTGCCAGCAGTTACTCGCGAGGGGGTGATATATATGGCTACACCTTC.

The chain combines TRBV7-8 with TRBJ2-1; 12 bases agree with TRBD2. The V gene's germline CDR1 is SGHVS and CDR2 FQNEAQ. The CDR3 has 17 amino acids. The junction had 9 bases not matched to a gene; V was cut back by 1 base and J by 8 bases. This CDR3 reads CASSLGALAGGPDEQFF. In DNA form, the CDR3 reads TGTGCCAGCAGCTTAGGGGCTCTAGCGGGAGGGCCCGATGAGCAGTTCTTC.

This clonotype was detected many times. The chain has TRBV12-3 or TRBV12-4 and TRBJ2-1; D is tentatively TRBD1 or TRBD2 (5 bases each). V gave up 6 bases and J gave up 0 bases, with 15 bases separating them. The CDR3 runs to 16 residues. CDR3 nucleotides: TGTGCCAGCAGGCACAGGACTGGAAGCTCCTACAATGAGCAGTTCTTC. It specifies CASRHRTGSSYNEQFF.

V usage is TRBV9 and J usage is TRBJ2-7; D gene unclear. Trimming pared 9 bases from V and 2 bases from J, leaving 12 bases between. CDR3 length: 12 residues. Germline V gene lookup returns CDR1 SGDLS and CDR2 YYNGEE. CDR3 DNA: TGTGCCACCCCCGGACCCCCCTACGAGCAGTACTTC. Translation gives CATPGPPYEQYF.

This clonotype appeared a few times. The gene calls are TRBV29-1 and TRBJ1-1; 10 positions match TRBD1. Germline V lookup: CDR1 SQVTM, CDR2 ANQGSEA. CDR3 length equals 12 residues. V trimming: 6 bases; J trimming: 3 bases; junction bases outside the gene matches: 1. CDR3 region: CSVDRGYTEAFF. Here the CDR3 DNA reads TGCAGCGTGGACAGGGGGTACACTGAAGCTTTCTTT.

This clonotype was seen more than once but under ten times. The chain couples TRBV14 to TRBJ2-7; 9 bases are shared with TRBD1. CDR1 and CDR2 from the germline V gene are SGHDN and FVKESK. The CDR3 sequence is 21 residues long. The V gene end was trimmed by 4 bases and the J gene end by 7 bases; junction bases not matched to a gene: 29. The CDR3 region has the DNA TGTGCCAGCAGCCCATCATATTTACAGGGGGCCTCTCGATCACCGATTGAGGAGCAGTACTTC. Translation: CASSPSYLQGASRSPIEEQYF.

This clonotype was seen many times. This chain links TRBV2 with TRBJ2-3; TRBD1 might be the D (5 bases). Trimming took off 1 base at V and 1 base at J, with 9 bases between the two ends. Germline V gives CDR1 SNHLY, CDR2 FYNNEI. The CDR3 covers 15 residues. CDR3: CASSEVQGGTDTQYF. CDR3 nucleotide sequence: TGTGCCAGCAGTGAAGTGCAGGGCGGCACAGATACGCAGTATTTT.